The 27 T cell receptor beta chains below come from one sample, sequenced in a study of beta chain features in type 1 diabetes. Their antigens are not known. The investigators reverse transcribed all of the isolated RNA, so they sequenced expressed TCRB transcripts. The protocol was immunoSEQ multiplex PCR, while the TCRdb copy is restricted to in-frame clones and leaves out a portion. This sample has about 150,000 clones, with about a tenth found just once. Whole-study results and caveats: There was a moderate but significant shortening of TCRB CDR3s in all four CD4+ subsets of Type 1 diabetes patients.

Material: central memory CD4+ T cells from blood. All receptors derive from a man aged 30 to 39 with type 1 diabetes.

This clone was picked up many times. The chain uses TRBV5-4 and TRBJ2-3; 9 nucleotides agree with TRBD2. Germline V CDR1 and CDR2: SGHNT, YYREEE (reference sequence). Germline trimming cut 4 bases from V and 4 bases from J; bases unmatched to any gene: 4. The CDR3 spans 14 residues. For the CDR3, the DNA is TGTGCCAGCAGCCTGGGACTAGCATCAGATACGCAGTATTTT. This translates into CASSLGLASDTQYF. Full variable domain (missing parts from reference TRBV5-4 and TRBJ2-3): ETGVTQSPTHLIKTRGQQVTLRCSSQSGHNTVSWYQQALGQGPQFIFQYYREEENGRGNFPPRFSGLQFPNYSSELNVNALELDDSALYLCASSLGLASDTQYFGPGTRLTVL.

The genes are TRBV5-1 and TRBJ1-2; 8 bases align to TRBD1. The V gene's germline CDR1 is SGHRS and CDR2 YFSETQ. V gave up 3 bases and J gave up 5 bases; unmatched junction bases: 3. This CDR3 is 13 amino acids long. Here the CDR3 DNA reads TGCGCCAGCAGCTCCAACAGGGGGTATGGCTACACCTTC. It yields the protein CASSSNRGYGYTF.

This clone occurred a few times. CDR3 nucleotide sequence: TGCGCCAGCAGCACAAGTCTAGCGGGAGGACAAGAGACCCAGTACTTC. The encoded protein is CASSTSLAGGQETQYF. The rearrangement links TRBV5-1 to TRBJ2-5, with TRBD2 identical over 11 bases. The CDR3 extends over 16 amino acids. Trimming at V came to 4 bases and at J to 2 bases, leaving 7 bases not matched to a gene. Germline V gives CDR1 SGHRS, CDR2 YFSETQ.

CDR3 in DNA: TGTGCCAGCAGTTCATATTCAGGGAACACCGGGGAGCTGTTTTTT. Its translation: CASSSYSGNTGELFF. The chain carries TRBV5-6 and TRBJ2-2; the D is unclear. There are 15 residues in the CDR3. V was trimmed by 5 bases and J by 1 base, leaving 12 bases between them. Germline CDR1 SGHDT, CDR2 YYEEEE.

The rearrangement uses TRBV2 and TRBJ2-7, with TRBD1 matching 7 bases. J gave up 0 bases and V 6 bases, and 8 bases lay outside the gene matches. Germline CDR1 and CDR2: SNHLY and FYNNEI. The CDR3 is 15 amino acids. The CDR3 loop is CASSVSGTASYEQYF. CDR3 in DNA: TGTGCCAGCAGCGTCTCCGGGACAGCCTCCTACGAGCAGTACTTC.

This clone came up a few times. J is TRBJ2-2 and V is TRBV6-5; weak D call: TRBD1 (5 bases). The germline V gene has CDR1 MNHEY and CDR2 SVGAGI. Trimming left V 6 bases short and J 8 bases short, with 10 bases between. CDR3 length equals 12 residues. The DNA of the CDR3 is TGTGCCAGCAGCCAGGGCTATGGGGAGCTGTTTTTT. Protein sequence: CASSQGYGELFF.

The V call is TRBV30, the J call TRBJ2-1, with 7 bases aligning to TRBD2. The ends lost 2 bases at V and 8 bases at J; junction bases unmatched: 6. The CDR3 has 13 amino acids. The V gene's germline CDR1 is GTSNPN and CDR2 SVGIG (reference sequence). CDR3 DNA: TGTGCCTGGAGTTCTAGCGGCGTTCATGAGCAGTTCTTC. Its protein product is CAWSSSGVHEQFF.

The table lists this clone with a few counts. The CDR3 sequence is CASSLDRYEQYF. CDR3 sequence (DNA): TGTGCCAGCAGTTTAGACAGATACGAGCAGTACTTC. V gene TRBV28 combines with J gene TRBJ2-7; maybe TRBD1 (5 bases). In germline, CDR1 is MDHEN, CDR2 SYDVKM. V was trimmed by 2 bases and J by 4 bases, leaving 6 bases between them. The CDR3 is 12 amino acids.

The chain is built from TRBV30 and TRBJ1-5, with D perhaps matching TRBD1 (6 bases). Trimming removed 0 bases from V and 4 bases from J, with 10 bases in between. Per the germline V gene, CDR1 is GTSNPN and CDR2 is SVGIG (reference sequence). This CDR3 contains 14 residues. The CDR3 DNA follows: TGTGCCTGGAGTGTAGGGACATGGAATCAGCCCCAGCATTTT. Its translation: CAWSVGTWNQPQHF.

This clone turned up a few times. The chain recombines TRBV6-5 with TRBJ1-2; possible D gene TRBD1, 5 bases. CDR3 length equals 14 residues. CDR1 and CDR2 from the germline V gene are MNHEY and SVGAGI. V was shortened by 6 bases and J by 5 bases, with 16 bases between the two germline ends. CDR3: CASRAGGEIYGYTF. The CDR3 coding sequence is TGTGCCAGCAGAGCGGGGGGGGAGATTTATGGCTACACCTTC.

V usage is TRBV28 and J usage is TRBJ1-2; weak D call: TRBD1 (6 bases). This CDR3 region has 13 residues. The germline V gene encodes CDR1 MDHEN and CDR2 SYDVKM. Trimming left V 5 bases short and J 1 base short, with 8 bases between. The CDR3 sequence is CASSPDSNYGYTF. In DNA form, the CDR3 reads TGTGCCAGCAGTCCGGACAGTAACTATGGCTACACCTTC.

V and J are TRBV2 and TRBJ2-2; 7 bases match TRBD1. Germline values: CDR1 SNHLY, CDR2 FYNNEI. The V segment lost 10 bases and the J segment 5 bases; nucleotides outside the gene matches: 7. The CDR3 is made up of 13 amino acids. The chain's CDR3 is CATQGVETGELFF. The CDR3 DNA reads TGTGCCACCCAGGGGGTTGAAACCGGGGAGCTGTTTTTT. Full variable domain (rest looked up from reference TRBV2 and TRBJ2-2): EPEVTQTPSHQVTQMGQEVILRCVPISNHLYFYWYRQILGQKVEFLVSFYNNEISEKSEIFDDQFSVERPDGSNFTLKIRSTKLEDSAMYFCATQGVETGELFFGEGSRLTVL.

This clone has only a few counts. The J gene is TRBJ2-7, the V gene TRBV29-1; D is perhaps TRBD2 (5 bases). This CDR3 contains 12 residues. Trimming took 2 bases from V and 3 from J, leaving 8 bases between them. CDR1 SQVTM and CDR2 ANQGSEA come from the germline V gene. CDR3 DNA: TGCAGCGTTGAAAATCGGGGCTACGAGCAGTACTTC. Its protein is CSVENRGYEQYF.

This clone turned up a few times. The rearrangement joins TRBV28 to TRBJ1-1; 8 positions match TRBD1. The V and J ends lost 6 bases and 6 bases, in that order; junction bases with no gene match: 18. The CDR3 extends over 17 amino acids. Per germline, CDR1 MDHEN and CDR2 SYDVKM. DNA of the CDR3: TGTGCCAGCAGGACCAGCGGGACAGGTGGATCTAAGGCTGAAGCTTTCTTT. Translated: CASRTSGTGGSKAEAFF.

This chain links TRBV6-5 with TRBJ2-4; D unclear. Germline lookup yields CDR1 MNHEY and CDR2 SVGAGI. V gave up 0 bases and J gave up 0 bases, with 9 bases separating them. The CDR3 length is 16 residues. This chain's CDR3 is CASSYSRLGAKNIQYF. CDR3 nucleotides: TGTGCCAGCAGTTACTCGAGGCTGGGAGCCAAAAACATTCAGTACTTC.

The genes are TRBV5-4 and TRBJ2-7, with 9 bases aligning to TRBD2. The CDR3 sequence is 15 residues long. V shed 4 bases and J 0 bases; nucleotides not matched to a gene: 5. Germline V gene sequence: CDR1 SGHNT, CDR2 YYREEE (reference sequence). This CDR3 reads CASSQTSGYSYEQYF. The CDR3 nucleotides are TGTGCCAGCAGCCAGACTAGCGGTTACTCCTACGAGCAGTACTTC.

This clone was counted only a few times. V usage is TRBV7-8 and J usage is TRBJ1-1; 7 nucleotides line up with TRBD1. Germline V CDR1 and CDR2: SGHVS, FQNEAQ. The V segment lost 3 bases and the J segment 7 bases; nucleotides outside the gene matches: 2. The CDR3 is made up of 12 amino acids. The CDR3 reads CASSLRTGEAFF. The DNA of the CDR3 is TGTGCCAGCAGCTTGAGGACAGGTGAAGCTTTCTTT.

V usage is TRBV5-1 and J usage is TRBJ2-7, with 7 nucleotides matching TRBD2. V shed 5 bases and J 0 bases; nucleotides not matched to a gene: 11. Germline V gene data show CDR1 as SGHRS and CDR2 as YFSETQ. The CDR3 runs to 16 residues. CDR3 nucleotide sequence: TGCGCCAGCAGTCTTTCTTTGACTAGCACCTCCTACGAGCAGTACTTC. This encodes CASSLSLTSTSYEQYF.

This chain links TRBV19 with TRBJ2-7; possibly TRBD1 for D (6 bases). V gave up 5 bases and J gave up 4 bases, with 12 bases separating them. Germline V gene sequence: CDR1 LNHDA, CDR2 SQIVND (reference sequence). The CDR3 totals 13 residues. CDR3 DNA: TGTGCCAGTAGTTTCCAGGGGACATACGAGCAGTACTTC. Amino acids: CASSFQGTYEQYF.

The genes are TRBV7-6 and TRBJ2-5; 7 bases match TRBD2. CDR3 length equals 14 residues. V trimming: 3 bases; J trimming: 5 bases; junction bases outside the gene matches: 6. Germline lookup yields CDR1 SGHVS and CDR2 FNYEAQ. CDR3 nucleotides: TGTGCCAGCAGCTTGACTAGCTGGGGTGAGACCCAGTACTTC. It is translated as CASSLTSWGETQYF.

This chain uses TRBV29-1 with TRBJ2-5; possible D gene TRBD1, 5 bases. In germline, CDR1 is SQVTM, CDR2 ANQGSEA. The CDR3 covers 12 residues. V was shortened by 6 bases and J by 1 base, with 9 bases between the two germline ends. CDR3 loop: CSVRQLQETQYF. DNA of the CDR3: TGCAGCGTGCGACAGCTCCAAGAGACCCAGTACTTC. Variable domain in full (rest from reference TRBV29-1 and TRBJ2-5): SAVISQKPSRDICQRGTSLTIQCQVDSQVTMMFWYRQQPGQSLTLIATANQGSEATYESGFVIDKFPISRPNLTFSTLTVSNMSPEDSSIYLCSVRQLQETQYFGPGTRLLVL.

This chain joins TRBV5-1 and TRBJ2-5; TRBD2 aligns across 9 bases. Germline V gene lookup returns CDR1 SGHRS and CDR2 YFSETQ. Germline trimming cut 4 bases from V and 13 bases from J; bases unmatched to any gene: 8. There are 12 residues in the CDR3. The CDR3 region has the DNA TGCGCCAGCAGCCTAGAAGCGGGGGGAGCGTACTTC. Amino acid sequence: CASSLEAGGAYF.

This clone was seen only a few times. The chain joins TRBV5-1 to TRBJ2-7; a possible D gene is TRBD2 (6 bases). Germline CDR1 is SGHRS and CDR2 is YFSETQ. V gave up 2 bases and J gave up 0 bases, with 9 bases separating them. There are 14 residues in the CDR3. The chain's CDR3 is CASSLAGDSYEQYF. DNA for the CDR3: TGCGCCAGCAGCTTAGCGGGCGACTCCTACGAGCAGTACTTC.

This clone came up a few times. This rearrangement joins TRBV29-1 to TRBJ1-2; 12 nucleotides agree with TRBD1. Germline V gene lookup returns CDR1 SQVTM and CDR2 ANQGSEA. This CDR3 is built from 12 residues. J gave up 7 bases and V 7 bases, and 4 bases lay outside the gene matches. Written as DNA, the CDR3 is TGCAGCGAGGGACAGGGGGCGGGTGGCTACACCTTC. As protein: CSEGQGAGGYTF.

The chain carries TRBV25-1 and TRBJ2-7; possibly TRBD1 for D (5 bases). The germline V gene encodes CDR1 MGHDK and CDR2 SYGVNS. CDR3 size: 14 residues. Trimming stripped 2 bases from V and 2 bases from J, with 10 bases between. The chain's CDR3 is CASSEVDRPYEQYF. CDR3 nucleotide sequence: TGTGCCAGCAGTGAAGTTGACAGACCCTACGAGCAGTACTTC.

A few counts support this clone. The chain carries TRBV5-6 and TRBJ2-3, with 8 bases fitting TRBD2. Trimming removed 4 bases from V and 2 bases from J; junction bases left unmatched: 6. The germline gives CDR1 SGHDT, CDR2 YYEEEE. The CDR3 is made up of 15 amino acids. CDR3 protein: CASSELAVNTDTQYF. The CDR3 DNA sequence: TGTGCCAGCAGCGAACTAGCGGTAAACACAGATACGCAGTATTTT.

This clone was counted only a few times. V is TRBV13 and J is TRBJ1-1; 9 bases line up with TRBD1. The V segment lost 8 bases and the J segment 4 bases; nucleotides outside the gene matches: 8. Germline V CDR1 and CDR2: PRHDT, FYEKMQ (reference sequence). The length of the CDR3 is 14 residues. In DNA, the CDR3 is TGTGCCAGCTTTTCGGGACAGGGAATCACTGAAGCTTTCTTT. Its protein is CASFSGQGITEAFF.